Listed below are T cell receptor beta chains from one sample, sequenced in a study of cytomegalovirus exposure and HLA in healthy donors. Sequenced by immunoSEQ multiplex PCR; TCRdb stores in-frame clones only, minus some. The sample shows 90,000 to 150,000 clones, roughly 82% of them seen only once. The sequenced sample was PBMCs. Source of these receptors: a man between 18 and 29 years old in good health and CMV-seropositive. Each CDR3 is given with its conserved first and last residue. The D gene is left open where the match is weak. Some rows have no size entry. The others give once, few or many, or a class for an expanded clone.

>TRBD1|NA|TRBJ2-7|TRBV10-2
CASSRDRGYEQYF
>NA|NA|TRBJ1-1|TRBV11-2
CASSGGGTEAFF
>TRBD2|NA|TRBJ2-7|TRBV5-8
CASSLGLASSYEQYF
>TRBD1|NA|TRBJ2-1|TRBV18
CASSPRTGDNEQFF
>NA|NA|TRBJ1-1|TRBV5-1
CASSSQPNTEAFF
>TRBD2|NA|TRBJ2-1|TRBV5-5
CASSLEGTRDYNEQFF
>NA|NA|TRBJ2-5|TRBV6-1
CASSADVGRETQYF
>NA|NA|TRBJ2-5|TRBV11-2
CASSLGTAVSQYF
>TRBD1|NA|TRBJ2-5|TRBV6-5
CASRRDRVETQYF
>NA|NA|TRBJ1-2|TRBV12-5
CASGYEVNYGYTF
>NA|NA|TRBJ1-5|TRBV28
CASRPWALLSNQPQHF
>NA|NA|TRBJ2-3|TRBV25-1
CARNRIKGPQREYF
>NA|few|TRBJ2-7|TRBV6-5
CASSNRFWGVTEQYF
>NA|NA|TRBJ1-1|TRBV19
CASSISHLMNTEAFF
>NA|few|TRBJ2-6|TRBV4-2
CASSQEDWRTSGANVLTF
>TRBD1|NA|TRBJ2-7|TRBV27
CASSLTGAPGEQYF
>TRBD1|few|TRBJ1-5|TRBV27
CASSLGTGNSNQPQHF
>NA|few|TRBJ1-1|TRBV20-1
CSAPAGVEAFF
>NA|NA|TRBJ1-2|TRBV6-6
CASNVKERVAGYTF
>NA|NA|TRBJ1-2|TRBV4-1
CASSSPGRVGYTF
>NA|NA|TRBJ1-6|TRBV5-1
CASSLNLQDNSPLHF
>NA|NA|TRBJ1-5|TRBV10-3
CAISAQGDHQPQHF
>TRBD2|NA|TRBJ2-1|TRBV5-1
CASSPGGGPREQFF
>NA|NA|TRBJ2-7|TRBV6-5
CASSWTVSYEQYF
>TRBD1|NA|TRBJ1-5|TRBV5-1
CASSLGTGGNQPQHF
>NA|NA|TRBJ2-7|TRBV7-2
CASSLGSSASYEQYF
>TRBD1|NA|TRBJ2-7|TRBV27
CASSFGQGVYEQYF
>TRBD1|NA|TRBJ2-6|TRBV28
CASSLAGQGGYSGANGLTF
>NA|NA|TRBJ1-3|TRBV5-1
CASSFGGPGGGNTIYF
>NA|NA|TRBJ1-1|TRBV7-9
CASSSPGGGMNTEAFF
>NA|NA|TRBJ2-2|TRBV18
CASSPRQADTGELFF
>NA|NA|TRBJ2-7|TRBV6-5
CASRGGSNSVYEQYF
>TRBD1|NA|NA|TRBV5-1
CASSLAHPGQGASSYEQYF
>NA|NA|TRBJ2-1|TRBV25-1
CASSRGSSSYNEQFF
>NA|NA|TRBJ2-1|TRBV29-1
CSAGQISYNEQFF
>TRBD1|NA|TRBJ1-6|TRBV4-1
CASSQGQGPPLHF
>TRBD1|NA|TRBJ1-1|TRBV9
CASSAEDRGHHTEAFF
>NA|NA|TRBJ1-1|TRBV18
CASSRGVNLNTEAFF
>TRBD1|NA|TRBJ1-1|TRBV4-2
CASSRGQAMNTEAFF
>NA|NA|TRBJ2-6|TRBV2
CASSEEADRVGGANVLTF
>TRBD1|few|TRBJ2-2|TRBV7-6
CASSSYQDRATVNTGELFF
>NA|NA|TRBJ1-1|TRBV18
CASSPQGPNTEAFF
>TRBD1|once|TRBJ2-3|TRBV7-9
CASSQGTVLTDTQYF
>TRBD1|NA|TRBJ2-1|TRBV11-1
CASSFQQGAEDEQFF
>NA|once|TRBJ1-5|TRBV6-5
CASSYSIGQAQHF
>TRBD1|NA|TRBJ1-6|TRBV19
CASSTPRGNSPLHF
>TRBD1|NA|TRBJ1-5|TRBV27
CATTGGGNQPQHF
>NA|NA|TRBJ1-5|TRBV10-2
CASSDGRGNQPQHF
>TRBD1|NA|TRBJ2-7|TRBV11-2
CASSLGQGPSTYEQYF